The sequence of this T cell receptor (beta chain) was determined in a study of regulatory T cells in long-lasting Graves disease. Documented time point: newly diagnosed GD, antithyroid drugs for less than 3 months. Making the TCR library involved RNA that had been extracted from PBMCs. V was pared by 3 bases and J by 2 bases, with 7 bases of the junction left unmatched. CDR3 length equals 15 residues. CDR1 is SGHNT, CDR2 YYREEE, per germline (reference sequence). Study outcomes and limitations: Possibly, accuracy suffered from the small sample size.

TCR beta libraries were built with iRepertoire HTBI primers and Arm-PCR of CDR3 regions. In TCRdb, the multiplex PCR reads were re-called with MiXCR into one record per CDR3 protein. The sample records hundreds of thousands of distinct CDR3 sequences, approximately 12% being singletons. This clonotype has more than one count but fewer than ten. Its specificity is not known. These data were also filed under a second study, of T cells in Graves' hyperthyroidism and ophthalmopathy. Turning to that study: Stability of Graves' hyperthyroidism was defined as absent ophthalmopathy progression within 18 months. The hyperthyroidism patients had all been newly diagnosed, and their disease duration was under 2 months. Their ages ranged from 18 to 65 years. The model foresaw ophthalmopathy a median around 6 months prior to onset.

The chain has TRBV5-4 and TRBJ1-2; 7 bases agree with TRBD1. This TCR came from a woman aged 25-40 years with Graves disease. Specimen: peripheral blood mononuclear cells (PBMCs), collected at new diagnosis, from a patient treated with antithyroid drugs. The CDR3 nucleotides are TGTGCCAGCAGCTCAGCGTCACAGGGGAACTATGGCTACACCTTC. Translating it yields CASSSASQGNYGYTF.